The present T cell receptor (beta chain) was sequenced within a study of blood T cell repertoires in COVID-19. Overall study: Acute and convalescent COVID-19 specimens originated in the United States, Italy and Spain. Sources were T cells, B-cell-depleted T cells, or PBMCs; the material itself was cDNA or gDNA.

Worth noting for this clone: Other nucleotide sequences in the sample specify the same CDR3.

The Seattle patients joined while their infection was active and were tracked longitudinally afterward. In the original processing: Amplification of reference gene primers was used by the study to estimate nucleated cell counts. Assay: immunoSEQ multiplex PCR; the TCRdb copy retains only in-frame clones and omits some. V and J calls and clone size are as listed in that table; D and trimming were resolved from the DNA. Among approximately 330,000 clones listed, over 80% were seen once. Germline-derived CDR1 and CDR2 are KGHSH and LQKENI. The CDR3 contains 17 residues. Trimming stripped 3 bases from V and 0 bases from J, with 15 bases between.

The sequenced sample consisted of peripheral blood. The source is a man in his thirties or forties with COVID-19, enrolled during active disease. The J gene is TRBJ1-3, the V gene TRBV18; D call uncertain. In nucleotides, the CDR3 is TGTGCCAGCTCACCTAGGTCCCCAGGAGGCTCTGGAAACACCATATATTTT. This sequence encodes CASSPRSPGGSGNTIYF. The full variable domain, its missing parts supplied by reference TRBV18 and TRBJ1-3, is NAGVMQNPRHLVRRRGQEARLRCSPMKGHSHVYWYRQLPEEGLKFMVYLQKENIIDESGMPKERFSAEFPKEGPSILRIQQVVRGDSAAYFCASSPRSPGGSGNTIYFGEGSWLTVV.